The 31 T cell receptor beta chains below were found in one sample sequenced in a study of blood T cell repertoires in COVID-19. The repertoire was sequenced with immunoSEQ multiplex PCR; TCRdb's copy has only in-frame clones and lacks some. The sample has about 200,000 clones; 82% are singletons. Sequenced sample: peripheral blood. The receptors derive from a woman older than 75 with COVID-19, enrolled during active disease.

This clone has just one count. The chain couples TRBV21-1 to TRBJ1-1; the table's D call, TRBD1, was not checked against the DNA. TRBV21-1 is listed as a pseudogene. The CDR3 has 16 residues. The CDR3 is CASSNSGQGRNTEAFF. The CDR3 DNA reads as TGTGCCAGCAGCAATTCAGGACAGGGGCGGAACACTGAAGCTTTCTTT.

The count of this clone is one. The chain recombines TRBV19 with TRBJ1-4; TRBD1 agrees at 7 bases. CDR3 size: 15 residues. Losses at the gene ends were 5 bases for V and 5 bases for J; bases not matched to a gene: 8. In germline, CDR1 is LNHDA, CDR2 SQIVND (reference sequence). DNA of the CDR3: TGTGCCAGTAGTGTCCGGGACAGACGGAATGAAAAACTGTTTTTT. Translation: CASSVRDRRNEKLFF.

The rearrangement links TRBV18 to TRBJ2-7, with 9 bases matching TRBD1. Per germline, CDR1 KGHSH and CDR2 LQKENI. The CDR3 has 14 residues. With V trimmed by 2 bases and J by 6 bases, 5 bases remained unmatched. Here the CDR3 reads CASSPGTGPREQYF. The CDR3 DNA follows: TGTGCCAGCTCACCAGGGACAGGGCCCCGCGAGCAGTACTTC.

The chain links TRBV6-5 to TRBJ1-1; 7 bases line up with TRBD1. The CDR3 loop spans 13 amino acids. The V and J ends lost 6 bases and 7 bases, in that order; junction bases with no gene match: 8. Germline CDR1 MNHEY, CDR2 SVGAGI. This CDR3 is CASRKTGLGEAFF. The DNA for the CDR3 is TGTGCCAGCAGAAAGACAGGGTTGGGTGAAGCTTTCTTT.

The chain uses TRBV27 and TRBJ2-1; TRBD2 agrees at 13 bases. Germline CDR1 reads MNHEY; CDR2 reads SMNVEV (reference sequence). Trimming at V came to 7 bases and at J to 9 bases, leaving 12 bases not matched to a gene. The CDR3 extends over 16 amino acids. The CDR3 region has the DNA TGTGCCAGCAAGGACACTAGCGGGAGGGCCCTTCCTGAGCAGTTCTTC. Translation: CASKDTSGRALPEQFF.

Details on this clone: This specimen includes other DNA sequences encoding the same CDR3. V usage is TRBV2 and J usage is TRBJ1-1; D gene ambiguous. Germline CDR1 and CDR2: SNHLY and FYNNEI. V lost 6 bases and J 0 bases, leaving 5 bases between the germline ends. This CDR3 comprises 12 residues. The CDR3 sequence: CASSLMNTEAFF. The CDR3 DNA sequence: TGTGCCAGCAGCCTAATGAACACTGAAGCTTTCTTT.

Only a few counts were recorded for this clone. The CDR3, as DNA: TGTGCCAGTAGGCCGACTAGCGGGAGAGGAGAGACCCAGTACTTC. Residues: CASRPTSGRGETQYF. The rearrangement uses TRBV19 and TRBJ2-5; TRBD2 matches 12 bases. CDR3 length: 15 residues. Germline CDR1 reads LNHDA; CDR2 reads SQIVND (reference sequence). Trimming took 6 bases from V and 4 from J; bases not matched to a gene: 6.

The rearrangement uses TRBV30 and TRBJ2-2, with TRBD1 matching 8 bases. With 5 bases clipped from V and 7 bases from J, the junction kept 6 bases outside the gene matches. This CDR3 has 13 amino acids. The germline gives CDR1 GTSNPN, CDR2 SVGIG (reference sequence). CDR3 region: CAWAGQGHGELFF. In DNA, the CDR3 is TGTGCCTGGGCAGGACAGGGCCACGGGGAGCTGTTTTTT.

The chain combines TRBV7-2 with TRBJ1-1, with D possibly being TRBD1 (6 bases). Germline loops: CDR1 SGHTA, CDR2 FQGNSA. CDR3 length: 14 amino acids. Trimming took 5 bases from V and 6 from J, leaving 16 bases between them. The CDR3 bases are TGTGCCAGCAGCATCCAACAGGGTACCCCTGAAGCTTTCTTT. The encoded protein is CASSIQQGTPEAFF.

The chain uses TRBV5-1 and TRBJ1-4; a weak D match, TRBD1 (5 bases). Germline loops: CDR1 SGHRS, CDR2 YFSETQ. V lost 4 bases, J lost 5 bases, and 21 bases lay in between. The CDR3 length is 17 residues. As DNA, the CDR3 is TGCGCCAGCAGCCGCTCAGGGCCGAGGTCATTCAATGAAAAACTGTTTTTT. It yields the protein CASSRSGPRSFNEKLFF.

The chain links TRBV13 to TRBJ2-7; D might be TRBD2 (6 bases). The CDR3 totals 17 residues. Trimming cost V 5 bases and J 3 bases, with 23 bases left between them. Germline lookup yields CDR1 PRHDT and CDR2 FYEKMQ (reference sequence). DNA of the CDR3: TGTGCCAGCAGCAACAGCCACCGGGGACTTCTTTTCTACGAGCAGTACTTC. This translates into CASSNSHRGLLFYEQYF.

This clone was seen repeatedly, ten times or more. The rearrangement joins TRBV19 to TRBJ1-3, with D possibly TRBD1 on 5 matching bases. The CDR3 consists of 15 residues. The V gene's germline CDR1 is LNHDA and CDR2 SQIVND (reference sequence). Between the trimmed V and J ends, which lost 8 bases and 2 bases, there was a span of 16 bases. Here the CDR3 DNA reads TGTGCCAGTGGGGCAGGAACGTTTGCTGGAAACACCATATATTTT. It specifies CASGAGTFAGNTIYF.

The chain carries TRBV7-9 and TRBJ2-3, with a tentative D call TRBD2 (5 bases). The CDR3 runs to 14 residues. Trimming stripped 8 bases from V and 4 bases from J, with 16 bases between. Germline loops: CDR1 SEHNR, CDR2 FQNEAQ (reference sequence). In nucleotides, the CDR3 is TGTGCCAGCCGGAGGCTCGAATCTCCAGATACGCAGTATTTT. Amino acids: CASRRLESPDTQYF.

CDR3 nucleotides: TGCAGCGTTGAGTCTGGGGCCACTGAAGCTTTCTTT. Amino acid sequence: CSVESGATEAFF. The rearrangement joins TRBV29-1 to TRBJ1-1, with a weak D call TRBD1 (5 bases). The CDR3 contains 12 residues. The germline V gene encodes CDR1 SQVTM and CDR2 ANQGSEA. Deletions cut 3 bases from V and 4 bases from J, with 9 bases between.

The CDR3 sequence: CASSLIGGRDEQYF. CDR3 coding DNA: TGTGCCAGCTCACTTATCGGGGGGCGAGACGAGCAGTACTTC. The chain uses TRBV18 and TRBJ2-7; D is perhaps TRBD2 (7 bases). Germline V lookup: CDR1 KGHSH, CDR2 LQKENI. The V gene lost 4 bases and the J gene lost 5 bases, with 15 bases spanning the gap. CDR3 length: 14 amino acids.

This chain joins TRBV6-6 and TRBJ1-1, with D unclear. In germline, CDR1 is MNHNY, CDR2 SVGAGI (reference sequence). The CDR3 length is 11 residues. V lost 10 bases and J lost 0, with 6 bases in between. CDR3 amino acids: CATLLNTEAFF. CDR3 in DNA: TGTGCCACCCTCCTGAACACTGAAGCTTTCTTT.

The CDR3 DNA is TGTGCCACCGGACAGATTTATAATTCACCCCTCCACTTT. The encoded protein is CATGQIYNSPLHF. The chain joins TRBV15 to TRBJ1-6, with TRBD1 as a possible D gene (6 bases). Trimming shortened V by 8 bases and J by 4 bases, and 9 bases separated the two germline ends. Germline lookup yields CDR1 LNHNV and CDR2 YYDKDF (reference sequence). CDR3 length equals 13 residues.

The V and J genes are TRBV6-5 and TRBJ1-1; unclear D gene. Per germline, CDR1 MNHEY and CDR2 SVGAGI. The CDR3 covers 14 residues. Between the trimmed V and J ends, which lost 6 bases and 0 bases, there was a span of 11 bases. The CDR3 bases are TGTGCCAGCAGGAACTTTGTCATGAACACTGAAGCTTTCTTT. This gives the protein CASRNFVMNTEAFF.

This chain joins TRBV7-9 and TRBJ1-2; TRBD1 is a possible D gene (5 bases). CDR3 size: 14 residues. From germline, CDR1 is SEHNR and CDR2 FQNEAQ (reference sequence). The germline V and J ends were trimmed by 1 base and 2 bases, with 8 bases remaining between them. The CDR3 DNA follows: TGTGCCAGCAGCTTAGGGTCAGGGAACTATGGCTACACCTTC. Translating gives CASSLGSGNYGYTF.

The chain recombines TRBV5-6 with TRBJ2-1, with TRBD2 as a possible D gene (6 bases). Germline loops: CDR1 SGHDT, CDR2 YYEEEE. This CDR3 has 14 residues. Trimming stripped 2 bases from V and 3 bases from J, with 9 bases between. The CDR3 DNA reads as TGTGCCAGCAGCTTCCGGACTAACTACAATGAGCAGTTCTTC. Translated, it gives CASSFRTNYNEQFF.

This chain joins TRBV7-9 and TRBJ1-1, with D perhaps matching TRBD1 (5 bases). With 5 bases removed from V and 5 bases from J, the gap between germline ends came to 15 bases. The CDR3 sequence is 14 residues long. Germline CDR1 is SEHNR and CDR2 is FQNEAQ (reference sequence). CDR3 protein: CASSPVKGWTEAFF. DNA for the CDR3: TGTGCCAGCAGCCCCGTCAAGGGGTGGACTGAAGCTTTCTTT. Full variable domain (remainder filled in from reference TRBV7-9 and TRBJ1-1): DTGVSQNPRHKITKRGQNVTFRCDPISEHNRLYWYRQTLGQGPEFLTYFQNEAQLEKSRLLSDRFSAERPKGSFSTLEIQRTEQGDSAMYLCASSPVKGWTEAFFGQGTRLTVV.

This rearrangement joins TRBV2 to TRBJ2-3, with 8 bases lining up with TRBD2. The trim removed 7 bases at V and 5 bases at J, leaving 8 bases unmatched. The germline CDR1 and CDR2 sequences are SNHLY and FYNNEI. The CDR3 spans 14 residues. In DNA, the CDR3 is TGTGCCAGCACCCGAGCGGGAGTTTTAGATACGCAGTATTTT. Its protein product is CASTRAGVLDTQYF.

The chain joins TRBV30 to TRBJ2-7; D may be TRBD1 (6 bases). This CDR3 is built from 13 residues. V lost 1 base to trimming and J lost 8 bases, with 15 bases between them. Germline-derived CDR1 and CDR2 are GTSNPN and SVGIG (reference sequence). CDR3 loop: CAWSEGLQGKQYF. DNA of the CDR3: TGTGCCTGGAGTGAGGGATTACAGGGAAAGCAGTACTTC.

The V gene is TRBV6-2 or TRBV6-3, the J gene TRBJ1-4; TRBD1 matches at 9 bases. V was pared by 4 bases and J by 10 bases, with 7 bases of the junction left unmatched. The CDR3 totals 14 residues. CDR1 and CDR2 (germline): MNHEY, SVGEGT. The CDR3, as DNA: TGTGCCAGCAGTTCCGGGACAGGGAATAGAAAACTGTTTTTT. Encoded protein: CASSSGTGNRKLFF.

The gene calls are TRBV6-5 and TRBJ1-1; D unclear. With 7 bases removed from V and 4 bases from J, the gap between germline ends came to 13 bases. CDR3 length equals 13 residues. Per the germline V gene, CDR1 is MNHEY and CDR2 is SVGAGI. CDR3 in amino acids: CASTLTSSTEAFF. Here the CDR3 DNA reads TGTGCCAGCACCCTGACAAGCAGCACTGAAGCTTTCTTT.

The J gene is TRBJ2-2, the V gene TRBV6-5, with TRBD2 matching 9 bases. CDR1 and CDR2 (germline): MNHEY, SVGAGI. Germline trimming cut 1 base from V and 9 bases from J; bases unmatched to any gene: 9. The CDR3 totals 16 residues. The CDR3 bases are TGTGCCAGCAGTTACTTTCAGGCTAGCGGGACTAGGGAGCTGTTTTTT. This translates into CASSYFQASGTRELFF.

This sequence joins TRBV2 and TRBJ2-5, with D maybe TRBD1 (6 bases). The CDR3 consists of 13 residues. Between the trimmed V and J ends, which lost 4 bases and 13 bases, there was a span of 19 bases. The germline V gene has CDR1 SNHLY and CDR2 FYNNEI. The CDR3 region has the DNA TGTGCCAGCAGTGGAGGGGGACCCACGTTACGGTACTTC. It specifies CASSGGGPTLRYF. Complete variable domain (other parts from reference TRBV2 and TRBJ2-5): EPEVTQTPSHQVTQMGQEVILRCVPISNHLYFYWYRQILGQKVEFLVSFYNNEISEKSEIFDDQFSVERPDGSNFTLKIRSTKLEDSAMYFCASSGGGPTLRYFGPGTRLLVL.

The J gene is TRBJ2-3, the V gene TRBV7-3; 9 bases are a match to TRBD2. The CDR3 contains 16 residues. The germline gives CDR1 SGHTA, CDR2 FQGTGA. Trimming took 5 bases from V and 3 from J; bases not matched to a gene: 9. CDR3 nucleotide sequence: TGTGCCAGCAGCCTTAAACCGGGACTAGCTACAGATACGCAGTATTTT. Translated: CASSLKPGLATDTQYF.

The chain carries TRBV7-2 and TRBJ2-7; D unclear. The CDR3 length is 15 residues. Germline V gene lookup returns CDR1 SGHTA and CDR2 FQGNSA. Trimming removed 5 bases from V and 5 bases from J, with 19 bases in between. Written as DNA, the CDR3 is TGTGCCAGCAGCCAAAGTCTATACAGTCTAAACGAGCAGTACTTC. This encodes CASSQSLYSLNEQYF. The full variable domain, in which reference TRBV7-2 and TRBJ2-7 provide the parts outside the CDR3, is GAGVSQSPSNKVTEKGKDVELRCDPISGHTALYWYRQSLGQGLEFLIYFQGNSAPDKSGLPSDRFSAERTGGSVSTLTIQRTQQEDSAVYLCASSQSLYSLNEQYFGPGTRLTVT.

This clone appeared a few times. The V gene is TRBV6-5, the J gene TRBJ2-2, with D possibly being TRBD2 (7 bases). The V gene lost 6 bases and the J gene lost 0 bases, with 11 bases spanning the gap. CDR3 length: 15 amino acids. Germline loops: CDR1 MNHEY, CDR2 SVGAGI. The CDR3 here is CASREGGANTGELFF. The CDR3 bases are TGTGCCAGCAGGGAGGGGGGGGCGAACACCGGGGAGCTGTTTTTT.

This rearrangement joins TRBV5-1 to TRBJ2-7, with 9 nucleotides matching TRBD1. J lost 0 bases, V lost 4 bases, and 11 bases had no gene match. Germline V gives CDR1 SGHRS, CDR2 YFSETQ. The CDR3 spans 17 residues. CDR3 region: CASSPDRGTRSSYEQYF. CDR3 DNA sequence: TGCGCCAGCAGCCCTGACAGGGGGACCCGGAGCTCCTACGAGCAGTACTTC.